The 24 T cell receptor beta chains below come from one sample, sequenced in a study of T-cell memory formation after mild COVID-19. TCRdb reprocessed the 5' RACE reads with MiXCR, giving one entry per CDR3 protein. The sample holds hundreds of thousands of distinct CDR3 sequences, roughly 22% seen once. Sequencing used PBMCs or a T cell subset sorted from them (not recorded which). The origin of the receptors is an adult woman who had mild COVID-19 (a few samples of this study predate the infection). Cell type and time point are not known.

The rearrangement links TRBV6-5 to TRBJ2-3; a weak D match, TRBD1 (5 bases). The CDR3 is 15 residues long. Trimming took 6 bases from V and 0 from J, leaving 13 bases between them. The germline V gene encodes CDR1 MNHEY and CDR2 SVGAGI. CDR3 region: CASSRQTASTDTQYF. CDR3 DNA: TGTGCCAGCAGCCGGCAGACAGCTAGCACAGATACGCAGTATTTT.

In this sample, this clonotype turned up a few times. This sequence joins TRBV5-1 and TRBJ1-1, with D perhaps TRBD1 (5 bases). In germline, CDR1 is SGHRS, CDR2 YFSETQ. The CDR3 loop spans 14 amino acids. Trimming removed 3 bases at V and 1 base at J, with 10 bases between. The CDR3 loop reads CASSSGTSNTEAFF. DNA of the CDR3: TGCGCCAGCAGCTCGGGGACCTCGAACACTGAAGCTTTCTTT.

A few counts support this clonotype. V is TRBV12-3 or TRBV12-4 and J is TRBJ2-2; TRBD1 agrees at 9 bases. The V segment lost 4 bases and the J segment 8 bases; nucleotides outside the gene matches: 8. The CDR3 spans 15 residues. The CDR3 sequence is CASSSTTGGRGELFF. In nucleotides, the CDR3 is TGTGCCAGCAGTTCGACGACAGGGGGAAGAGGGGAGCTGTTTTTT.

This sequence joins TRBV18 and TRBJ1-5; D not resolved. V lost 1 base to trimming and J lost 2 bases, with 6 bases between them. The CDR3 contains 14 residues. In germline, CDR1 is KGHSH, CDR2 LQKENI. The DNA for the CDR3 is TGTGCCAGCTCACCACGAGACGGCAATCAGCCCCAGCATTTT. It yields the protein CASSPRDGNQPQHF. Combining the CDR3 with reference TRBV18 and TRBJ1-5 gives the whole variable domain NAGVMQNPRHLVRRRGQEARLRCSPMKGHSHVYWYRQLPEEGLKFMVYLQKENIIDESGMPKERFSAEFPKEGPSILRIQQVVRGDSAAYFCASSPRDGNQPQHFGDGTRLSIL.

This clonotype occurred a few times. This chain uses TRBV5-5 with TRBJ2-1, with D perhaps TRBD1 (6 bases). The V gene's germline CDR1 is SGHKS and CDR2 YYEKEE (reference sequence). The V end was cut by 4 bases, the J end by 0 bases, with 14 bases between. The CDR3 loop spans 16 amino acids. For the CDR3, the DNA is TGTGCCAGCAGCGTGGACAGTTCCAGCTCCTACAATGAGCAGTTCTTC. It translates to CASSVDSSSSYNEQFF.

This clonotype appeared a few times. V gene TRBV19 combines with J gene TRBJ1-5; 8 positions agree with TRBD1. The germline gives CDR1 LNHDA, CDR2 SQIVND (reference sequence). V was clipped by 8 bases and J by 4 bases; unmatched bases: 10. The CDR3 is 15 amino acids. CDR3 DNA sequence: TGTGCCAGTGGGGACGTGGGACAGGTTAATCAGCCCCAGCATTTT. Protein product: CASGDVGQVNQPQHF. The whole variable domain, filled in from reference TRBV19 and TRBJ1-5, reads DGGITQSPKYLFRKEGQNVTLSCEQNLNHDAMYWYRQDPGQGLRLIYYSQIVNDFQKGDIAEGYSVSREKKESFPLTVTSAQKNPTAFYLCASGDVGQVNQPQHFGDGTRLSIL.

This clonotype has just a few counts. The chain carries TRBV18 and TRBJ2-2, with D tentatively TRBD1 (5 bases). The CDR3 sequence is 15 residues long. The V gene lost 3 bases and the J gene lost 0 bases, with 8 bases spanning the gap. Per germline, CDR1 KGHSH and CDR2 LQKENI. The CDR3 sequence: CASSPTVPNTGELFF. CDR3 DNA sequence: TGTGCCAGCTCACCGACAGTGCCGAACACCGGGGAGCTGTTTTTT.

This clonotype was detected only a few times. J is TRBJ2-1 and V is TRBV20-1; D is unclear. With 7 bases removed from V and 5 bases from J, the gap between germline ends came to 6 bases. The CDR3 runs to 10 residues. Germline CDR1 reads DFQATT; CDR2 reads SNEGSKA (reference sequence). The CDR3 DNA is TGCAGTGAGACAAACAATGAGCAGTTCTTC. The encoded protein is CSETNNEQFF.

The rearrangement uses TRBV6-5 and TRBJ2-3; unclear D gene. This CDR3 comprises 15 residues. Germline V gene data show CDR1 as MNHEY and CDR2 as SVGAGI. Trimming stripped 0 bases from V and 1 base from J, with 8 bases between. For the CDR3, the DNA is TGTGCCAGCAGTTACTCGGCACTTGGCACAGATACGCAGTATTTT. Encoded protein: CASSYSALGTDTQYF.

This clonotype was detected once. The chain joins TRBV2 to TRBJ2-5, with D uncertain. V dropped 0 bases and J dropped 5 bases, with 4 bases sitting between them. Germline V gives CDR1 SNHLY, CDR2 FYNNEI. The CDR3 consists of 12 residues. CDR3 in amino acids: CASSEAGETQYF. The CDR3 DNA reads as TGTGCCAGCAGTGAAGCAGGGGAGACCCAGTACTTC.

This clonotype was recorded a few times. The chain couples TRBV7-9 to TRBJ2-3; 9 bases align to TRBD1. The V and J ends lost 5 bases and 15 bases, in that order; junction bases with no gene match: 9. This CDR3 comprises 12 residues. Looked up from germline, CDR1 is SEHNR and CDR2 is FQNEAQ (reference sequence). The CDR3, as DNA: TGTGCCAGCAGCCCAACCGGGACAGGGTTCTATTTT. It encodes CASSPTGTGFYF.

Concerning this clonotype: One junction end does not reproduce the germline sequence, and a read error may be involved. This chain links TRBV4-2 with TRBJ2-1; D uncertain. Germline assignment: CDR1 LGHNA and CDR2 YNFKEQ. The CDR3 has 13 residues. In DNA, the CDR3 is TGTGCCAGCAGCCAACAGGCGGTTGAGGTCCCCTCCTTC. Its protein product is CASSQQAVEVPSF.

The gene calls are TRBV18 and TRBJ2-2, with unresolved D. The CDR3 consists of 16 residues. V was clipped by 2 bases and J by 1 base, with 11 bases between them. Germline V gene lookup returns CDR1 KGHSH and CDR2 LQKENI. The CDR3 nucleotides read TGTGCCAGCTCACCAACGACAAATATGAACACCGGGGAGCTGTTTTTT. Protein: CASSPTTNMNTGELFF.

This clonotype occurred a few times. V and J are TRBV24-1 and TRBJ1-1; 7 bases map to TRBD1. The CDR3 runs to 14 residues. In germline, CDR1 is KGHDR, CDR2 SFDVKD. After removal of 9 bases from V and 0 bases from J, the junction contained 6 bases not matched to a gene. CDR3 in amino acids: CATYGTEMNTEAFF. The CDR3, as DNA: TGTGCCACCTACGGGACAGAGATGAACACTGAAGCTTTCTTT.

This clonotype was seen a few times. The rearrangement joins TRBV2 to TRBJ2-7, with D possibly being TRBD1 (5 bases). Germline V gene sequence: CDR1 SNHLY, CDR2 FYNNEI. This CDR3 is built from 15 residues. Trimming took off 4 bases at V and 3 bases at J, with 16 bases between the two ends. In DNA, the CDR3 is TGTGCCAGCAGTGCTATAGGGGTTCCTTTCTACGAGCAGTACTTC. Translated: CASSAIGVPFYEQYF.

This clonotype has more than one count but fewer than ten. CDR3 region: CASSELETLGGYEQYF. Written as DNA, the CDR3 is TGTGCCAGCAGTGAACTCGAAACCCTCGGGGGGTACGAGCAGTACTTC. This chain joins TRBV6-1 and TRBJ2-7; 7 bases align to TRBD2. Trimming took 2 bases from V and 4 from J; bases not matched to a gene: 11. This CDR3 has 16 residues. Germline values: CDR1 MNHNS, CDR2 SASEGT.

This clonotype appeared a few times. The chain combines TRBV7-2 with TRBJ2-3, with 7 bases matching TRBD1. Germline assignment: CDR1 SGHTA and CDR2 FQGNSA. With 6 bases clipped from V and 3 bases from J, the junction kept 9 bases outside the gene matches. The CDR3 extends over 15 amino acids. CDR3 protein: CASRSQGIQTDTQYF. In DNA, the CDR3 is TGTGCCAGCAGGTCACAGGGGATACAAACAGATACGCAGTATTTT.

This clonotype was found a few times. This chain connects TRBV4-2 to TRBJ2-1, with 7 bases that match TRBD1. Germline V CDR1 and CDR2: LGHNA, YNFKEQ. The CDR3 has 14 amino acids. The J segment lost 8 bases and the V segment lost 4 bases, leaving 8 bases of the junction unmatched. The CDR3 DNA reads as TGTGCCAGCAGCCCAGGGGGTTTTTTCGATGAGCAGTTCTTC. Translation: CASSPGGFFDEQFF.

This chain links TRBV20-1 with TRBJ2-1; either TRBD1 or TRBD2 may fit D (5 bases each). The CDR3 loop spans 13 amino acids. Trimming took off 6 bases at V and 6 bases at J, with 15 bases between the two ends. Germline CDR1 DFQATT, CDR2 SNEGSKA (reference sequence). Here the CDR3 DNA reads TGCAGTGCGGCTGGGACCGTAATCAATGAGCAGTTCTTC. It codes for CSAAGTVINEQFF.

V and J are TRBV11-2 and TRBJ2-3, with D perhaps matching TRBD2 (6 bases). Germline lookup yields CDR1 SGHAT and CDR2 FQNNGV. Trimming took 5 bases from V and 2 from J, leaving 17 bases between them. The CDR3 is 16 residues long. The DNA for the CDR3 is TGTGCCAGCAGCCTACTCCGGGACTCATACACAGATACGCAGTATTTT. It translates to CASSLLRDSYTDTQYF.

This clonotype was counted a few times. The chain is built from TRBV7-2 and TRBJ2-3; 9 bases match TRBD2. The J segment lost 4 bases and the V segment lost 3 bases, leaving 5 bases of the junction unmatched. This CDR3 has 15 residues. Germline V lookup: CDR1 SGHTA, CDR2 FQGNSA. In DNA, the CDR3 is TGTGCCAGCAGCTTGGCTCTAGCGGGATCAGATACGCAGTATTTT. Its protein product is CASSLALAGSDTQYF.

The chain is built from TRBV7-2 and TRBJ2-7, with TRBD1 identical over 9 bases. The CDR3 has 15 amino acids. Germline CDR1 and CDR2: SGHTA and FQGNSA. The ends lost 5 bases at V and 5 bases at J; junction bases unmatched: 10. The CDR3 sequence: CASSITGTGYNEQYF. The DNA of the CDR3 is TGTGCCAGCAGCATAACCGGGACAGGGTACAACGAGCAGTACTTC.

The genes are TRBV20-1 and TRBJ1-5; D unclear. Between the trimmed V and J ends, which lost 4 bases and 0 bases, there was a span of 13 bases. The CDR3 is 15 residues long. Germline V lookup: CDR1 DFQATT, CDR2 SNEGSKA (reference sequence). The CDR3 region is CSANNGRDSNQPQHF. As DNA, the CDR3 is TGCAGTGCTAACAACGGACGAGATAGCAATCAGCCCCAGCATTTT.

This clonotype appeared a few times. V and J are TRBV3-1 and TRBJ2-2; D call uncertain. CDR3 size: 13 residues. Germline values: CDR1 LGHDT, CDR2 YNNKEL (reference sequence). The ends were cut back, 1 base at V and 7 bases at J, with 7 bases in the middle. The CDR3 protein is CASSQGRIGELFF. The CDR3 coding sequence is TGTGCCAGCAGCCAAGGGCGGATCGGGGAGCTGTTTTTT.